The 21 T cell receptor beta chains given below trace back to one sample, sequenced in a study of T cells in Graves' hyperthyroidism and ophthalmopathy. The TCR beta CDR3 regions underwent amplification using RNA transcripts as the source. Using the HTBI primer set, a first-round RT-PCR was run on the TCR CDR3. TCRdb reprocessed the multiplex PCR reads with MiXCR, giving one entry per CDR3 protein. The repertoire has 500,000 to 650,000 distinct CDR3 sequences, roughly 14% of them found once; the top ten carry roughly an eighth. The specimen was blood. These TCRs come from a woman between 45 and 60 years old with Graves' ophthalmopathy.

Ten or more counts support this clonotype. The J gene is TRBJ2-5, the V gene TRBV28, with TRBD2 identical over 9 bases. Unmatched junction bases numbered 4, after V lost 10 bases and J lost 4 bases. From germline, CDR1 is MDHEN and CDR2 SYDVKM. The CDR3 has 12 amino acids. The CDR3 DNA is TGTGCCACCCAGACTAGCGGAGAGACCCAGTACTTC. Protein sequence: CATQTSGETQYF. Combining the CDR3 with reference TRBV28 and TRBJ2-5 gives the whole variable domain DVKVTQSSRYLVKRTGEKVFLECVQDMDHENMFWYRQDPGLGLRLIYFSYDVKMKEKGDIPEGYSVSREKKERFSLILESASTNQTSMYLCATQTSGETQYFGPGTRLLVL.

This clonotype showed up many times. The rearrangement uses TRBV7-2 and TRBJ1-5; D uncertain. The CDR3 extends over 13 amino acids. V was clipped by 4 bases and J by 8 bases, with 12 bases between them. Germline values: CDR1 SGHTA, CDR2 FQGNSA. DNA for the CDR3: TGTGCCAGCAGCTCTAGGGTCGGGGAGCCCCAGCATTTT. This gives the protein CASSSRVGEPQHF.

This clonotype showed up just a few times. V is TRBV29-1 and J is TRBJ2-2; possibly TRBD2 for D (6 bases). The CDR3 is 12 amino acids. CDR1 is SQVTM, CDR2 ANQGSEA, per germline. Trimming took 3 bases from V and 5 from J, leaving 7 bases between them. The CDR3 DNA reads TGCAGCGTTGAGGGGGGAACCGGGGAGCTGTTTTTT. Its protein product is CSVEGGTGELFF.

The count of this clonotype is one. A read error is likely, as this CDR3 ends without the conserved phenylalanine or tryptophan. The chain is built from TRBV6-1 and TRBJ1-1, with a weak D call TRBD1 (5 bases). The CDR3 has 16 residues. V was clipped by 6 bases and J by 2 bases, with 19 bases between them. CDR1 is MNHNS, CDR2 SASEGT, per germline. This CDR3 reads CASRPLGRTFNTEAFL. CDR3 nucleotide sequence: TGTGCCAGCAGACCGTTGGGACGGACGTTTAACACTGAAGCTTTCCTT.

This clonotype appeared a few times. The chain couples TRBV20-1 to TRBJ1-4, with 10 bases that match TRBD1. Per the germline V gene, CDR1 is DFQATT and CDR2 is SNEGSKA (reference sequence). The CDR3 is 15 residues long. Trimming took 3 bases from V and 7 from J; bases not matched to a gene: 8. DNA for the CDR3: TGCAGTGCTAGGGCGGGACAGGGGTGGGGTGAAAAACTGTTTTTT. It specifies CSARAGQGWGEKLFF.

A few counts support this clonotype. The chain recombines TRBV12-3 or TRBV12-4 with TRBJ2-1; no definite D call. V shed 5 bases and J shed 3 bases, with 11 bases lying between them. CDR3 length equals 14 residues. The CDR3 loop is CASSPLMRYNEQFF. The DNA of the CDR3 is TGTGCCAGCAGTCCCTTGATGCGCTACAATGAGCAGTTCTTC.

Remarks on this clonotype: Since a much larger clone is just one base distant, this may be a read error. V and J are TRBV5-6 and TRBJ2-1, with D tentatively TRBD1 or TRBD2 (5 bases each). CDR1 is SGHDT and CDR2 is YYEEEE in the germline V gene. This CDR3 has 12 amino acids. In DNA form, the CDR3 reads TGTGTCAGCAGCTGGGGGTCCAATGAGCAGTTCTTC. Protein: CVSSWGSNEQFF.

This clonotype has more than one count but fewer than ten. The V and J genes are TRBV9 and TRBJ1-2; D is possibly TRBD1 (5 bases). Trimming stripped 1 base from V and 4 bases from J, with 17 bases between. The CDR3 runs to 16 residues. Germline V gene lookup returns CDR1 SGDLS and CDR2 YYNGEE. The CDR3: CASSVNLRSGGYGYTF. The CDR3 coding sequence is TGTGCCAGCAGCGTAAATCTTCGGTCGGGGGGCTATGGCTACACCTTC.

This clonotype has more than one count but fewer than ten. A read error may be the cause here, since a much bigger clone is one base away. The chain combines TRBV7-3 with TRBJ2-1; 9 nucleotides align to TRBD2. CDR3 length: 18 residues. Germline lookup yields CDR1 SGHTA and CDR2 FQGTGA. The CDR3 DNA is TGTGCCAGCAGCTTAAAAGTGAGTAGCGGGAGCTCGTACAATGGGCAGTTCTTC. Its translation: CASSLKVSSGSSYNGQFF.

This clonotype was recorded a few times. The DNA of the CDR3 is TGTGCCATCAGTGAGTCAGGGGGCGCGAATGAAAAACTGTTTTTT. Its protein product is CAISESGGANEKLFF. The J gene is TRBJ1-4, the V gene TRBV10-3; TRBD1 matches at 7 bases. V was pared by 0 bases and J by 5 bases, with 3 bases of the junction left unmatched. This CDR3 is 15 amino acids long. The germline V gene encodes CDR1 ENHRY and CDR2 SYGVKD.

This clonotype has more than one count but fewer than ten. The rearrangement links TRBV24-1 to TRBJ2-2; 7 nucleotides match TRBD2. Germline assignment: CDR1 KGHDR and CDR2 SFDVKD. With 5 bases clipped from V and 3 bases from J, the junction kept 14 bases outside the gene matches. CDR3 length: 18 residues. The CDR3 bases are TGTGCCACCAGTGTCGTGGACTCTGGGGGGGGTGACACCGGGGAGCTGTTTTTT. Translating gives CATSVVDSGGGDTGELFF.

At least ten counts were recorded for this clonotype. CDR3 DNA sequence: TGTGCCAGAGCGGGACCAACCTACAATGAGCAGTTCTTC. Protein product: CARAGPTYNEQFF. The chain uses TRBV2 and TRBJ2-1, with 7 bases fitting TRBD2. Germline values: CDR1 SNHLY, CDR2 FYNNEI. The V and J ends lost 9 bases and 2 bases, in that order; junction bases with no gene match: 4. The CDR3 runs to 13 residues.

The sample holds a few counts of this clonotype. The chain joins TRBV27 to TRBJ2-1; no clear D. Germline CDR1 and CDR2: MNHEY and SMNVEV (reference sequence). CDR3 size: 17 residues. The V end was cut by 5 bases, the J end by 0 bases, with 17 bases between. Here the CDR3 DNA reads TGTGCCAGCAGTCCCCCACCCCTGCTTACCTCCTACAATGAGCAGTTCTTC. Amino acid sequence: CASSPPPLLTSYNEQFF.

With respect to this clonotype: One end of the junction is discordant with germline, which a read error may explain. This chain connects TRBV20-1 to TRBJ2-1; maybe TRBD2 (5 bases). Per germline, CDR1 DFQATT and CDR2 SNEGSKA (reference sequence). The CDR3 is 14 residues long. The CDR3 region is CSARFPSSYNEQLF. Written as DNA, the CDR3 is TGCAGTGCTAGATTCCCGTCTAGCTACAATGAGCAGCTCTTC.

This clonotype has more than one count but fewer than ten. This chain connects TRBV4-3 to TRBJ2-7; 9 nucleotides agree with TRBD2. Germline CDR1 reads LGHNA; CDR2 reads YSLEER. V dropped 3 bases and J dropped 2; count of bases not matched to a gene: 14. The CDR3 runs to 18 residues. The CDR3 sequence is CASSHGSIAGARAYEQYF. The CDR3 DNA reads TGCGCCAGCAGCCACGGTTCGATAGCGGGAGCCCGAGCCTACGAGCAGTACTTC.

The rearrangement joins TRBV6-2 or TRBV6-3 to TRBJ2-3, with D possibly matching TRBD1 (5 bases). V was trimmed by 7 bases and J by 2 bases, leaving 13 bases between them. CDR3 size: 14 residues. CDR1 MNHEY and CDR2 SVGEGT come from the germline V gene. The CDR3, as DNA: TGTGCCAGCACCTTTAGGGGTCCCACAGATACGCAGTATTTT. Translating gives CASTFRGPTDTQYF.

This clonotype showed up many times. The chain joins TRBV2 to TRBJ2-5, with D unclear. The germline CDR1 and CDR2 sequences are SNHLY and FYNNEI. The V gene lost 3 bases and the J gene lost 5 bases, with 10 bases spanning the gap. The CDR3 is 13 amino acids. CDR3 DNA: TGTGCCAGCAGTGAGTACGGAGCGGAGACCCAGTACTTC. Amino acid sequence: CASSEYGAETQYF.

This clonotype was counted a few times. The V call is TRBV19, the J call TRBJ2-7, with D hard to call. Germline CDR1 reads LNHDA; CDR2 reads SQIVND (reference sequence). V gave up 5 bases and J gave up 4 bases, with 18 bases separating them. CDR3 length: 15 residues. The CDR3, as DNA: TGTGCCAGTAGTCCGAAGGGCCAGGTAATTTACGAGCAGTACTTC. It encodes CASSPKGQVIYEQYF.

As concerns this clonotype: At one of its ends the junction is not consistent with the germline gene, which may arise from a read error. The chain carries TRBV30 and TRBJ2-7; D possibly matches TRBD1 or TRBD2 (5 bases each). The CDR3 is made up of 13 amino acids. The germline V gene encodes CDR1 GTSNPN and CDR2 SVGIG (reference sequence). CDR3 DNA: TGTGCCTGGAGTAGGGACGTCTCCTACGGGCAGTACTTC. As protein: CAWSRDVSYGQYF.

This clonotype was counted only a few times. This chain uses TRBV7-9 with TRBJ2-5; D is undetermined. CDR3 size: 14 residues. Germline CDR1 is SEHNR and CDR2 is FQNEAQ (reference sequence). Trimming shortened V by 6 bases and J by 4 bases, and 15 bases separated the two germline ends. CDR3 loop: CASSRYGPGETQYF. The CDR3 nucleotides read TGTGCCAGCAGTCGATACGGGCCGGGAGAGACCCAGTACTTC.

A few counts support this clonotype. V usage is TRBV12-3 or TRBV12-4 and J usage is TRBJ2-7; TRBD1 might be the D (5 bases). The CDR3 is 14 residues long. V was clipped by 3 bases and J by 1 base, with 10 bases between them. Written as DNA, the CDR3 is TGTGCCAGCAGTTTTTACAGGTCTTCCTACGAGCAGTACTTC. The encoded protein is CASSFYRSSYEQYF.